This T cell receptor beta chain was identified in a study of blood T cell repertoires in COVID-19. Across the study: Some COVID-19 samples were acute and others convalescent; all came from the United States, Italy and Spain. T cells, B-cell-depleted T cells, or PBMCs supplied cDNA or gDNA.

This table comes from immunoSEQ multiplex PCR, and its TCRdb copy is limited to in-frame clones, with some not included. This table holds hundreds of thousands of clones, roughly 92% found once. One Seattle source followed patients from active infection through their disease course. Per germline, CDR1 SGHNT and CDR2 YENEEA. V dropped 5 bases and J dropped 6 bases, with 16 bases sitting between them. The CDR3 is 14 amino acids. The sequence was obtained from a man aged 60 to 69 with COVID-19, enrolled during active disease. The sequencing sample was made of peripheral blood. The chain uses TRBV11-3 and TRBJ1-1, with D possibly matching TRBD1 (5 bases). CDR3 protein: CASSDTGLSSEAFF. CDR3 nucleotides: TGTGCCAGCAGCGATACAGGTCTCTCCTCTGAAGCTTTCTTT. Supplemented by reference TRBV11-3 and TRBJ1-1, the full variable domain reads EAGVVQSPRYKIIEKKQPVAFWCNPISGHNTLYWYLQNLGQGPELLIRYENEEAVDDSQLPKDRFSAERLKGVDSTLKIQPAELGDSAVYLCASSDTGLSSEAFFGQGTRLTVV.